The clone carrying this T cell receptor beta chain was recorded many times. The data stem from a study of T-cell memory formation after mild COVID-19. TCRdb fed the 5' RACE reads into MiXCR, producing one record per CDR3 protein. The table lists 50,000 or so distinct CDR3 sequences, 10% to 15% of them singletons. CDR3 length: 14 residues. V was shortened by 7 bases and J by 5 bases, with 16 bases between the two germline ends. Germline CDR1 MNHNS, CDR2 SASEGT. Input material: PBMCs or a T cell subset sorted from them (not recorded which). This chain links TRBV6-1 with TRBJ2-3; D might be TRBD2 (7 bases). The receptor was isolated from a man between 18 and 35 years old who had mild COVID-19 (a few samples of this study predate the infection). Cell type and time point are not known. The CDR3 DNA follows: TGTGCCAGCACTAGAGGGGGGGCCGGAGATACGCAGTATTTT. It is translated as CASTRGGAGDTQYF.